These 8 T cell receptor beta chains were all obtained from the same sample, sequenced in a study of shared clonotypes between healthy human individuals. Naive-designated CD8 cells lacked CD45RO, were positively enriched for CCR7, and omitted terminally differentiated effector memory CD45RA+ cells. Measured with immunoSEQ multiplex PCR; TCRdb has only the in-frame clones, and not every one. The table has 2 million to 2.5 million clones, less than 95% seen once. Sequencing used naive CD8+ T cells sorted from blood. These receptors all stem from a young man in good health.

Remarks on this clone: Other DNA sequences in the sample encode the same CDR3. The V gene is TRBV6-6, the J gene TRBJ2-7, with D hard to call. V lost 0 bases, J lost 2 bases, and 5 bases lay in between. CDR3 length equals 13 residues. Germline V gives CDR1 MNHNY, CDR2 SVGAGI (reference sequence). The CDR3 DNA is TGTGCCAGCAGTTACTCGCTTACCTACGAGCAGTACTTC. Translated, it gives CASSYSLTYEQYF.

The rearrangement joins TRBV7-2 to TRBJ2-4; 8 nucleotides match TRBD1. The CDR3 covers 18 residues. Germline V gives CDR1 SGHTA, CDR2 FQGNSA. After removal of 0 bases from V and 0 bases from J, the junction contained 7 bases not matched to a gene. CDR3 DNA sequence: TGTGCCAGCAGCTTAGCCGTACAGGGGGAAGTAGCCAAAAACATTCAGTACTTC. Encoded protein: CASSLAVQGEVAKNIQYF.

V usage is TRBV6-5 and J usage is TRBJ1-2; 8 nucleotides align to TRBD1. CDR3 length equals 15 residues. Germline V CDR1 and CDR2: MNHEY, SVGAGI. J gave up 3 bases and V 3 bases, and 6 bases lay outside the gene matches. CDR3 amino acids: CASSYGQGADYGYTF. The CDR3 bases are TGTGCCAGCAGTTATGGGCAGGGGGCTGACTATGGCTACACCTTC.

As DNA, the CDR3 is TGCGCCAGCAGCCAAGAGGGGGTGGCGGGAGGCTCCTACGAGCAGTACTTC. Its translation is CASSQEGVAGGSYEQYF. The chain recombines TRBV4-1 with TRBJ2-7; 8 positions match TRBD2. This CDR3 contains 17 residues. Germline loops: CDR1 MGHRA, CDR2 YSYEKL. Trimming at V came to 0 bases and at J to 0 bases, leaving 7 bases not matched to a gene.

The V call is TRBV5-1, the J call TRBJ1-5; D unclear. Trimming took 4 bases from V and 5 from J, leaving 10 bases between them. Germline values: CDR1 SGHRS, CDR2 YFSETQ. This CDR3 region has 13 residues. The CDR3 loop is CASSIGGDQPQHF. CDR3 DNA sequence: TGCGCCAGCAGCATCGGAGGAGATCAGCCCCAGCATTTT.

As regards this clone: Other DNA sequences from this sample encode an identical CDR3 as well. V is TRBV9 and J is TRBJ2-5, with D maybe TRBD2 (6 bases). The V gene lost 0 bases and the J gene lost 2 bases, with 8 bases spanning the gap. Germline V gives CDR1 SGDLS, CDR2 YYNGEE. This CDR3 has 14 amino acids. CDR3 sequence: CASSVAGVQETQYF. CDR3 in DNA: TGTGCCAGCAGCGTAGCGGGGGTACAAGAGACCCAGTACTTC.

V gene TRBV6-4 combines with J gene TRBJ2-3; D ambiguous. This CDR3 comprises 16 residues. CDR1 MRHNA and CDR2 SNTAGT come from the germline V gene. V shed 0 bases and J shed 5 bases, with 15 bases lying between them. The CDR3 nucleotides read TGTGCCAGCAGTGACTCTGGGCTATCCGGGCTAGATACGCAGTATTTT. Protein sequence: CASSDSGLSGLDTQYF.

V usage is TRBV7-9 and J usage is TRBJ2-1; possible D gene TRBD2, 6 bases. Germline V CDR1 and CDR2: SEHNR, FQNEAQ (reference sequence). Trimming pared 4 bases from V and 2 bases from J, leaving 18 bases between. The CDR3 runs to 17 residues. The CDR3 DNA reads TGTGCCAGCAGCTCTTCGTACACTAGCACTCCCTACAATGAGCAGTTCTTC. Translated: CASSSSYTSTPYNEQFF.